The T cell receptor beta chain under discussion was sequenced for a study of radiotherapy plus CTLA-4 blockade in lung cancer. Looking at the study overall: Patients showed objective responses in about 20% of cases and disease control in approximately 28%.

The sample holds one count of this clone. What it binds is not known. Those patients who had chemo-refractory metastatic non-small-cell lung cancer were given focal radiation along with CTLA-4 blockade through ipilimumab. Assay used: immunoSEQ multiplex PCR; TCRdb lists only in-frame clones, some missing. Here the sample spans some 110,000 clones, just under 90% being singletons. The CDR3 runs 14 residues. CDR1 and CDR2 (germline): LNHDA, SQIVND (reference sequence). V lost 2 bases to trimming and J lost 7 bases, with 14 bases between them. Overall study results and limits: With interferon-beta, early dynamics of blood T cell clones were reported to best predict response. Clones of tumor-derived TCRs expanded in blood after radiotherapy plus ipilimumab.

V is TRBV19 and J is TRBJ2-5, with a possible D match to TRBD2 (6 bases). The sequenced sample was peripheral blood, obtained from a patient treated with radiotherapy plus ipilimumab. This sequence originates from a human donor with non-small cell lung cancer that progressed on radiotherapy plus ipilimumab. The CDR3 region has the DNA TGTGCCAGTAGTATAAGTTTCATGGAGGGGACCCAGTACTTC. Amino acids: CASSISFMEGTQYF.